This passage covers 29 T cell receptor beta chains from one sample sequenced in a study of identical twins. TCRdb used MiXCR to reprocess the 5' RACE reads, holding one entry per CDR3 protein. The table lists fewer than 350,000 distinct CDR3 sequences, about 8.9% of them singletons, with about 2.1% in the top ten. The same sample was also used in a study of yellow fever vaccine responses in identical twins.

Material for sequencing was memory (CD45RO+) T cells sorted from blood. Every receptor here comes from a young woman in good health.

This clonotype was counted ten times or more. The chain employs TRBV20-1 and TRBJ2-3, with D perhaps being TRBD1 or TRBD2 (5 bases each). Trimming cost V 5 bases and J 1 base, with 13 bases left between them. Per germline, CDR1 DFQATT and CDR2 SNEGSKA (reference sequence). The CDR3 is 14 residues long. For the CDR3, the DNA is TGCAGTGCTTGGGACCGGACCGGCACAGATACGCAGTATTTT. It encodes CSAWDRTGTDTQYF.

This clonotype was seen repeatedly, ten times or more. V and J are TRBV12-3 or TRBV12-4 and TRBJ2-4; D uncertain. This CDR3 contains 13 residues. Trimming removed 1 base from V and 5 bases from J, with 6 bases in between. The CDR3 coding sequence is TGTGCCAGCAGTTTAGGAGGCCAAAACATTCAGTACTTC. Amino acids: CASSLGGQNIQYF.

This chain joins TRBV28 and TRBJ1-4; D is unresolved. Germline V gene lookup returns CDR1 MDHEN and CDR2 SYDVKM. The V end was cut by 1 base, the J end by 4 bases, with 10 bases between. The CDR3 consists of 15 residues. The CDR3: CASSLSAYDNEKLFF. The CDR3 bases are TGTGCCAGCAGTTTATCGGCATATGATAATGAAAAACTGTTTTTT. The complete variable domain, with remaining parts taken from reference TRBV28 and TRBJ1-4, reads DVKVTQSSRYLVKRTGEKVFLECVQDMDHENMFWYRQDPGLGLRLIYFSYDVKMKEKGDIPEGYSVSREKKERFSLILESASTNQTSMYLCASSLSAYDNEKLFFGSGTQLSVL.

The table lists this clonotype with many counts. The CDR3 sequence: CASSLSRGNFGDTQYF. DNA for the CDR3: TGTGCCAGCAGCTTAAGCCGGGGAAATTTTGGAGATACGCAGTATTTT. This chain connects TRBV11-2 to TRBJ2-3, with D possibly being TRBD2 (5 bases). Germline CDR1 reads SGHAT; CDR2 reads FQNNGV. The CDR3 has 16 residues. Between the trimmed V and J ends, which lost 2 bases and 5 bases, there was a span of 17 bases.

The chain uses TRBV6-1 and TRBJ1-6; 11 bases are shared with TRBD1. Germline V gives CDR1 MNHNS, CDR2 SASEGT. This CDR3 is built from 14 residues. Trimming at V came to 6 bases and at J to 11 bases, leaving 6 bases not matched to a gene. CDR3 amino acids: CASSRGTGGTPLHF. The CDR3, as DNA: TGTGCCAGCAGCCGTGGGACAGGGGGTACACCCCTCCACTTT.

The V and J genes are TRBV5-1 and TRBJ1-1; maybe TRBD1 (5 bases). The CDR3 is 15 residues long. Germline V CDR1 and CDR2: SGHRS, YFSETQ. Deletions cut 6 bases from V and 1 base from J, with 16 bases between. The CDR3 DNA reads TGCGCCAGCACTTTGGGGGTCCGGGAGAACACTGAAGCTTTCTTT. It specifies CASTLGVRENTEAFF.

The genes are TRBV29-1 and TRBJ2-7, with D tentatively TRBD1 (6 bases). The ends were cut back, 5 bases at V and 2 bases at J, with 13 bases in the middle. The germline V gene encodes CDR1 SQVTM and CDR2 ANQGSEA. The CDR3 consists of 13 residues. The CDR3 reads CSVSHREPYEQYF. The CDR3 DNA reads as TGCAGCGTTTCACACAGGGAACCCTACGAGCAGTACTTC.

The CDR3 protein is CSAFDATNEKLFF. The CDR3 DNA sequence: TGCAGTGCTTTCGATGCAACTAATGAAAAACTGTTTTTT. V usage is TRBV20-1 and J usage is TRBJ1-4, with no clear D. Germline loops: CDR1 DFQATT, CDR2 SNEGSKA (reference sequence). The CDR3 covers 13 residues. Trimming shortened V by 5 bases and J by 0 bases, and 7 bases separated the two germline ends.

The chain uses TRBV3-1 and TRBJ2-7, with TRBD2 identical over 8 bases. Germline-derived CDR1 and CDR2 are LGHDT and YNNKEL (reference sequence). The CDR3 sequence is 15 residues long. CDR3 loop: CASTQGRTSHYEQYV. The DNA for the CDR3 is TGTGCCAGCACCCAAGGTCGGACTAGCCACTACGAGCAGTACGTC.

This chain joins TRBV6-1 and TRBJ1-2; D is unclear. V lost 4 bases and J 0 bases, leaving 9 bases between the germline ends. Germline assignment: CDR1 MNHNS and CDR2 SASEGT. This CDR3 is built from 14 residues. CDR3 residues: CASSAQSTNYGYTF. As DNA, the CDR3 is TGTGCCAGCAGTGCACAGAGTACTAACTATGGCTACACCTTC.

The chain employs TRBV4-1 and TRBJ2-1; TRBD2 might be the D (5 bases). The CDR3 sequence is 16 residues long. Germline CDR1 MGHRA, CDR2 YSYEKL. Trimming cost V 1 base and J 4 bases, with 14 bases left between them. The CDR3 sequence: CASSQGTVRLYNEQFF. DNA for the CDR3: TGCGCCAGCAGCCAAGGCACGGTCAGACTATACAATGAGCAGTTCTTC.

The chain carries TRBV11-3 and TRBJ2-5, with D possibly TRBD2 on 6 matching bases. The V gene lost 2 bases and the J gene lost 4 bases, with 14 bases spanning the gap. The germline gives CDR1 SGHNT, CDR2 YENEEA. The CDR3 is made up of 15 amino acids. The CDR3 bases are TGTGCCAGCAGCTTAACCCTCGGAGGGTTAGAGACCCAGTACTTC. It is translated as CASSLTLGGLETQYF.

This sequence joins TRBV5-1 and TRBJ2-1; D unresolved. The germline V gene encodes CDR1 SGHRS and CDR2 YFSETQ. This CDR3 spans 11 amino acids. Trimming removed 5 bases from V and 3 bases from J, with 3 bases in between. The CDR3 here is CASRVYNEQFF. Written as DNA, the CDR3 is TGCGCCAGCAGAGTCTACAATGAGCAGTTCTTC.

This clonotype was seen repeatedly, ten times or more. The chain employs TRBV20-1 and TRBJ2-3; TRBD2 matches 7 bases. This CDR3 spans 14 amino acids. V dropped 5 bases and J dropped 2; count of bases not matched to a gene: 7. CDR1 is DFQATT, CDR2 SNEGSKA, per germline (reference sequence). This chain's CDR3 is CSAPGLFITDTQYF. Here the CDR3 DNA reads TGCAGTGCTCCGGGACTATTCATCACAGATACGCAGTATTTT.

This clonotype was recorded a few times. The chain uses TRBV14 and TRBJ2-3; D unclear. The CDR3 runs to 14 residues. Germline V lookup: CDR1 SGHDN, CDR2 FVKESK. V dropped 1 base and J dropped 8 bases, with 13 bases sitting between them. The CDR3 protein is CASSQGQAPGTQYF. As DNA, the CDR3 is TGTGCCAGCAGCCAAGGGCAGGCTCCGGGTACGCAGTATTTT.

This clonotype has more than one count but fewer than ten. J is TRBJ1-2 and V is TRBV20-1, with TRBD1 identical over 8 bases. Germline V gene lookup returns CDR1 DFQATT and CDR2 SNEGSKA (reference sequence). Trimming removed 4 bases from V and 2 bases from J; junction bases left unmatched: 9. The CDR3 is 15 amino acids. This chain's CDR3 is CSATQTGASNYGYTF. Written as DNA, the CDR3 is TGCAGTGCTACTCAGACAGGGGCATCCAACTATGGCTACACCTTC.

This clonotype was observed a few times. The chain carries TRBV5-1 and TRBJ2-3, with D tentatively TRBD1 (5 bases). Germline V gene sequence: CDR1 SGHRS, CDR2 YFSETQ. Between the trimmed V and J ends, which lost 0 bases and 6 bases, there was a span of 17 bases. This CDR3 is built from 16 residues. CDR3 in amino acids: CASSLGLTHRSDTQYF. The CDR3 DNA sequence: TGCGCCAGCAGCTTGGGTCTTACCCACAGGTCCGATACGCAGTATTTT. Filled out from reference TRBV5-1 and TRBJ2-3, the complete variable domain reads KAGVTQTPRYLIKTRGQQVTLSCSPISGHRSVSWYQQTPGQGLQFLFEYFSETQRNKGNFPGRFSGRQFSNSRSEMNVSTLELGDSALYLCASSLGLTHRSDTQYFGPGTRLTVL.

There are many counts of this clonotype. This chain links TRBV6-2 or TRBV6-3 with TRBJ2-2; D not certain. CDR1 and CDR2 from the germline V gene are MNHEY and SVGEGT. Trimming shortened V by 4 bases and J by 1 base, and 10 bases separated the two germline ends. The CDR3 runs 15 residues. The DNA for the CDR3 is TGTGCCAGCAGTTTAGGCGGAGTGAACACCGGGGAGCTGTTTTTT. Its protein is CASSLGGVNTGELFF.

This clonotype was observed many times. The rearrangement uses TRBV6-6 and TRBJ2-5, with no clear D. The germline CDR1 and CDR2 sequences are MNHNY and SVGAGI (reference sequence). The CDR3 extends over 11 amino acids. V dropped 6 bases and J dropped 1 base, with 3 bases sitting between them. The CDR3 reads CASSRQETQYF. Here the CDR3 DNA reads TGTGCCAGCAGCCGCCAAGAGACCCAGTACTTC.

The chain carries TRBV10-1 and TRBJ2-2; D ambiguous. Germline CDR1 and CDR2: WNHNN and SYGVQD (reference sequence). The CDR3 runs 13 residues. V was clipped by 4 bases and J by 3 bases, with 6 bases between them. The CDR3 is CASSAPYTGELFF. The CDR3, as DNA: TGCGCCAGCAGTGCTCCATACACCGGGGAGCTGTTTTTT.

This clonotype was counted at least ten times. The chain recombines TRBV20-1 with TRBJ2-4, with D possibly being TRBD1 or TRBD2 (6 bases each). CDR3 length: 14 residues. Germline V gene data show CDR1 as DFQATT and CDR2 as SNEGSKA (reference sequence). Trimming took off 3 bases at V and 4 bases at J, with 13 bases between the two ends. CDR3 region: CSASVGGSKNIQYF. The CDR3 DNA is TGCAGTGCTAGTGTGGGGGGCAGTAAAAACATTCAGTACTTC.

This clonotype was detected many times. This sequence joins TRBV15 and TRBJ1-1; D is unresolved. Germline-derived CDR1 and CDR2 are LNHNV and YYDKDF (reference sequence). The CDR3 is 12 residues long. Trimming left V 2 bases short and J 4 bases short, with 5 bases between. CDR3 region: CATSRLSTEAFF. The DNA of the CDR3 is TGTGCCACCAGCAGACTGAGCACTGAAGCTTTCTTT.

CDR3 coding DNA: TGTGCCAGCAGCCGCGGACGCGTCAATCAGCCCCAGCATTTT. Its protein product is CASSRGRVNQPQHF. The chain carries TRBV5-8 and TRBJ1-5; no clear D. The length of the CDR3 is 14 residues. The V end was cut by 4 bases, the J end by 3 bases, with 11 bases between. Germline lookup yields CDR1 SGHTS and CDR2 YDEGEE.

This clonotype was counted ten times or more. The chain recombines TRBV5-1 with TRBJ2-2; 8 nucleotides line up with TRBD2. The CDR3 sequence is 16 residues long. Germline CDR1 and CDR2: SGHRS and YFSETQ. J gave up 7 bases and V 1 base, and 9 bases lay outside the gene matches. The CDR3 DNA sequence: TGCGCCAGCAGCTTGAGTCTAGCGGGCGGAGGCGGGGAGCTGTTTTTT. Its translation: CASSLSLAGGGGELFF.

The sample holds a few counts of this clonotype. The genes are TRBV4-2 and TRBJ2-3, with D unclear. The CDR3 is 15 residues long. Germline CDR1 reads LGHNA; CDR2 reads YNFKEQ. V was trimmed by 0 bases and J by 3 bases, leaving 10 bases between them. This CDR3 is CASSQEALRTDTQYF. For the CDR3, the DNA is TGTGCCAGCAGCCAAGAGGCCTTACGTACAGATACGCAGTATTTT.

Only a few counts were recorded for this clonotype. The V gene is TRBV18, the J gene TRBJ2-1; 8 positions match TRBD2. CDR1 KGHSH and CDR2 LQKENI come from the germline V gene. This CDR3 has 14 amino acids. V was pared by 2 bases and J by 7 bases, with 4 bases of the junction left unmatched. DNA of the CDR3: TGTGCCAGCTCACCAGGGGCTAGCGGGAATGAGCAGTTCTTC. This encodes CASSPGASGNEQFF.

This clonotype was observed a handful of times. CDR3 residues: CASSLWSGDTIYF. As DNA, the CDR3 is TGTGCCAGCAGCTTGTGGTCTGGGGACACCATATATTTT. V usage is TRBV5-4 and J usage is TRBJ1-3; D uncertain. The germline V and J ends were trimmed by 1 base and 8 bases, with 10 bases remaining between them. Germline-derived CDR1 and CDR2 are SGHNT and YYREEE (reference sequence). The CDR3 totals 13 residues.

This clonotype was found many times. J is TRBJ2-2 and V is TRBV12-3 or TRBV12-4, with D hard to call. V lost 6 bases and J 2 bases, leaving 4 bases between the germline ends. The CDR3 has 12 residues. CDR3 sequence reads: CASSSNTGELFF. The CDR3 DNA sequence: TGTGCCAGCAGCTCTAACACCGGGGAGCTGTTTTTT.

The chain recombines TRBV11-3 with TRBJ2-3; 8 positions match TRBD1. This CDR3 contains 14 residues. Trimming cost V 4 bases and J 5 bases; bases outside gene matches: 5. Germline CDR1 reads SGHNT; CDR2 reads YENEEA. CDR3 residues: CASSYGQGEDTQYF. The CDR3 nucleotides are TGTGCCAGCAGCTACGGACAGGGTGAAGATACGCAGTATTTT.